The T cell receptor (beta chain) described here comes from a study of cytotoxic CD8 clonotypes in ibrutinib-treated CLL. Study in general: In all, around 10 patients were relapsed/refractory, under 16 were treatment-naive and approximately 17 were IGHV unmutated. 24 partial and 2 complete responses; at median approximately 68 months, 14 remitted, around twelve progressed. Study-wide findings and caveats: Patients showed higher baseline clonality than age-matched healthy donors, and it tracked circulating CD8+ T-cell counts. Public clonotypes showed up rarely, and on treatment they shrank or held steady.

The table came from immunoSEQ multiplex PCR; TCRdb's copy has only in-frame clones and leaves some out. The table lists roughly 160,000 clones, more than 65% of them singletons. Concerning this clone itself: Antigen: not known.

CDR3 length: 17 amino acids. With 4 bases clipped from V and 5 bases from J, the junction kept 13 bases outside the gene matches. CDR1 and CDR2 from the germline V gene are SGHKS and YYEKEE (reference sequence). The rearrangement joins TRBV5-5 to TRBJ1-5; 9 bases align to TRBD1. This clonotype was sampled from a human donor with chronic lymphocytic leukemia. The source was PBMCs, collected after 12 months of ibrutinib treatment. CDR3 coding DNA: TGTGCCAGCAGCATCGGATTGACAGGGGGATTGGATCAGCCCCAGCATTTT. Its protein is CASSIGLTGGLDQPQHF.